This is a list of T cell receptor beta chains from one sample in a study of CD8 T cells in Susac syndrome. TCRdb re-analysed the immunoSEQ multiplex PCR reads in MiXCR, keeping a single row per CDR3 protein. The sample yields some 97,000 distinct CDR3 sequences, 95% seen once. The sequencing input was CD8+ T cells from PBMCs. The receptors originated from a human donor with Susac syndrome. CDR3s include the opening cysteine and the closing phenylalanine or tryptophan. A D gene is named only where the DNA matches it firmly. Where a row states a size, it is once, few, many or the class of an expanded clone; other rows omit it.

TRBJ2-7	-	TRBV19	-	CASSRGGDSHEQYF	TGTGCCAGTAGTCGCGGAGGGGACAGTCATGAGCAGTACTTC
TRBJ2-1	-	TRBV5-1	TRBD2	CASSLGTSGNDEQFF	TGCGCCAGCAGCTTGGGGACTAGCGGGAATGATGAGCAGTTCTTC
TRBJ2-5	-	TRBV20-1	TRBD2	CSAYGTSGLGETQYF	TGCAGTGCTTATGGGACTAGCGGATTGGGGGAGACCCAGTACTTC
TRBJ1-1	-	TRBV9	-	CASSIGALNTEAFF	TGTGCCAGCAGCATAGGTGCTCTGAACACTGAAGCTTTCTTT
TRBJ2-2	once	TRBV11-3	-	CASSHYTGELFF	TGTGCCAGCAGTCATTACACCGGGGAGCTGTTTTTT
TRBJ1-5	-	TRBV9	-	CASSVGGAVNEPQHF	TGTGCCAGCAGCGTTGGGGGCGCCGTGAACGAGCCCCAGCATTTT
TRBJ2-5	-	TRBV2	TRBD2	CASSVFGASGEETQYF	TGTGCCAGCAGTGTCTTCGGGGCTAGCGGGGAAGAGACCCAGTACTTC
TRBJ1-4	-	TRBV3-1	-	CASSPSRGRNEKLFF	TGTGCCAGCAGCCCTTCAAGGGGCCGAAATGAAAAACTGTTTTTT
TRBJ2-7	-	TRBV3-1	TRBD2	CASSQGGGNEQYF	TGTGCCAGCAGCCAAGGGGGAGGGAATGAGCAGTACTTC
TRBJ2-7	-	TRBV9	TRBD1	CASSVEGTGKTEQYF	TGTGCCAGCAGCGTAGAGGGGACAGGGAAGACCGAGCAGTACTTC
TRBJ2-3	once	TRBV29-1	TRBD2	CSQRTSGNTDTQYF	TGCAGCCAACGGACTAGCGGAAACACAGATACGCAGTATTTT
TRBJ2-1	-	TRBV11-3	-	CASSLTSFNEQFF	TGTGCCAGCAGCCTAACGTCCTTCAATGAGCAGTTCTTC
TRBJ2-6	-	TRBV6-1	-	CASSESSSGANVLTF	TGTGCCAGCAGTGAAAGCAGCTCTGGGGCCAACGTCCTGACTTTC
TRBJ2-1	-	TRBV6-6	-	CASSYHQAFSYNEQFF	TGTGCCAGCAGTTACCATCAGGCCTTCTCCTACAATGAGCAGTTCTTC
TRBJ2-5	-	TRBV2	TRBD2	CASSEALGKAGGETQYF	TGTGCCAGCAGTGAAGCGCTCGGGAAGGCGGGAGGAGAGACCCAGTACTTC
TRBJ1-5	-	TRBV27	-	CASSLAGGGNQPQHF	TGTGCCAGCAGTTTGGCGGGGGGCGGCAATCAGCCCCAGCATTTT
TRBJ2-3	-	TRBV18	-	CASSPRPLLAGGTDTQYF	TGTGCCAGCTCACCGCGCCCCCTGCTGGCTGGGGGCACAGATACGCAGTATTTT
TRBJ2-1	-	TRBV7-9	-	CASSLNYNEQFF	TGTGCCAGCAGCTTAAACTACAATGAGCAGTTCTTC
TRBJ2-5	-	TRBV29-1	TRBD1	CSVKGTGAETQYF	TGCAGCGTTAAGGGGACAGGGGCGGAGACCCAGTACTTC
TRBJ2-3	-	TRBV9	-	CASTPFGGGTDTQYF	TGTGCCAGCACACCCTTCGGGGGTGGCACAGATACGCAGTATTTT
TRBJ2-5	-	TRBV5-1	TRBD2	CASRDTSGKETQYF	TGCGCCAGCAGAGATACTAGCGGAAAAGAGACCCAGTACTTC
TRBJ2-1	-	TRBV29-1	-	CSVEVAGAYEQFF	TGCAGCGTTGAAGTAGCAGGGGCGTATGAGCAGTTCTTC
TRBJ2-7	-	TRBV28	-	CASSFVEYEQYF	TGTGCCAGCAGTTTCGTTGAGTACGAGCAGTACTTC
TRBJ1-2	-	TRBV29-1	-	CSVEDRPSGGYTF	TGCAGCGTTGAAGATCGACCCTCCGGAGGCTACACCTTC
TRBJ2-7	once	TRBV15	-	CATSPTGYEQYF	TGTGCCACCAGTCCCACAGGATACGAGCAGTACTTC
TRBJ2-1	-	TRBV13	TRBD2	CASSPGLAGGNEQFF	TGTGCCAGCAGCCCCGGACTAGCGGGAGGCAATGAGCAGTTCTTC
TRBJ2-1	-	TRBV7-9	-	CASSTSTEQFF	TGTGCCAGCAGCACTAGCACTGAGCAGTTCTTC
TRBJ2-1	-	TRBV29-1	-	CSVDLDNEQFF	TGCAGCGTTGATCTTGACAATGAGCAGTTCTTC
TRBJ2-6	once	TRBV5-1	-	CASSLDGTQSSGANVLTF	TGCGCCAGCAGCTTGGACGGGACGCAAAGCTCTGGGGCCAACGTCCTGACTTTC
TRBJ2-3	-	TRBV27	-	CASSPRIINGVLTDTQYF	TGTGCCAGCAGTCCCCGTATTATCAATGGGGTTCTCACAGATACGCAGTATTTT
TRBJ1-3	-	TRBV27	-	CASVWGNTIYF	TGTGCCAGCGTGTGGGGAAACACCATATATTTT
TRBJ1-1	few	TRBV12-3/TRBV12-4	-	CASSLGGFDEAFF	TGTGCCAGCAGTTTAGGAGGGTTTGATGAAGCTTTCTTT
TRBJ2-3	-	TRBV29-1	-	CSVAPPSSGTLGDTQYF	TGCAGCGTTGCCCCTCCAAGTAGCGGTACCTTAGGGGATACGCAGTATTTT
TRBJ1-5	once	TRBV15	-	CATSSQEGGQPQHF	TGTGCCACCAGCAGCCAGGAGGGGGGTCAGCCCCAGCATTTT
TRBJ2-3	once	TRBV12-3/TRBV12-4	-	CASSFQGPFTDTQYF	TGTGCCAGCAGTTTCCAGGGCCCCTTCACAGATACGCAGTATTTT